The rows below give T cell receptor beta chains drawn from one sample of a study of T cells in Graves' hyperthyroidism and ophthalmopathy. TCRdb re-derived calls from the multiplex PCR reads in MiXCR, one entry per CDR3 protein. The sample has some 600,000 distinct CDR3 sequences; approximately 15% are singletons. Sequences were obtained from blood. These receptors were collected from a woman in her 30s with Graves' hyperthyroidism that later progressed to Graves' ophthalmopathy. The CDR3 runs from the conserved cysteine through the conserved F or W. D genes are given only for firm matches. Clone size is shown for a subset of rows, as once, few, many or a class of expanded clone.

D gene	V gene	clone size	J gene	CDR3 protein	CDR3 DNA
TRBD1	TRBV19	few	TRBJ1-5	CASRSPGQGGSNQPQHF	TGTGCCAGTAGATCCCCCGGGCAGGGGGGAAGCAATCAGCCCCAGCATTTT
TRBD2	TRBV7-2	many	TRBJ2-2	CASSPLAGGSLPDLRGELFF	TGTGCCAGCAGCCCCTTAGCGGGAGGATCCTTACCTGACTTGCGGGGGGAGCTGTTTTTT
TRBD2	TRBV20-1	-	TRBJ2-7	CSARLAGAVEQYF	TGCAGTGCTAGACTAGCGGGAGCAGTCGAGCAGTACTTC
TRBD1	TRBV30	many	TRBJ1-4	CAWSEGAHVEKLFF	TGTGCCTGGAGCGAGGGGGCGCATGTTGAAAAACTGTTTTTT
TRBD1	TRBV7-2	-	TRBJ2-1	CASSPGQGVLNEQFF	TGTGCCAGCAGCCCTGGACAGGGGGTACTCAATGAGCAGTTCTTC
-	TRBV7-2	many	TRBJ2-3	CATSPAGTDTQYF	TGTGCCACCTCCCCGGCTGGGACAGATACGCAGTATTTT
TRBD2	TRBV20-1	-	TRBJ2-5	CSATGTSGRLQETQYF	TGCAGTGCCACAGGGACTAGCGGGAGACTCCAAGAGACCCAGTACTTC
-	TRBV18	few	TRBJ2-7	CASSPNRISGSRASYEQYF	TGTGCCAGCTCACCTAATAGGATTAGTGGGAGTAGGGCCTCCTACGAGCAGTACTTC
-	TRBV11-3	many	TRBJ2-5	CASSLGGSARETQYF	TGTGCCAGCAGCTTAGGGGGGTCGGCTAGGGAGACCCAGTACTTC
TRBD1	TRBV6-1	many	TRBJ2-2	CATMGQSNTGELFF	TGTGCCACCATGGGACAGTCGAACACCGGGGAGCTGTTTTTT
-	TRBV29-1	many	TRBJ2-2	CSRPPPPGAGRTGELFF	TGCAGCCGGCCCCCTCCCCCCGGGGCAGGAAGGACCGGGGAGCTGTTTTTT
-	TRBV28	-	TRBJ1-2	CASSPGRIRYGYTF	TGTGCCAGCAGCCCGGGGAGGATACGGTATGGCTACACCTTC
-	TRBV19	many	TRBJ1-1	CASSIGQHGTEAFF	TGTGCCAGTAGTATAGGACAGCACGGCACTGAAGCTTTCTTT
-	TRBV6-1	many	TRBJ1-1	CASIFSGGGAVTEAFF	TGTGCCAGCATATTCTCGGGGGGGGGGGCGGTCACTGAAGCTTTCTTT
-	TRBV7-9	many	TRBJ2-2	CASGKGPAGELFF	TGTGCCAGCGGAAAGGGACCTGCCGGGGAGCTGTTTTTT
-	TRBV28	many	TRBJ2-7	CASRRTKDYEQYF	TGTGCCAGCCGTCGGACTAAAGACTACGAGCAGTACTTC
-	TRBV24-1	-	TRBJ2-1	CATSDTSGGSSCNEQFF	TGTGCCACCAGTGATACCAGCGGTGGCAGCTCGTGCAATGAGCAGTTCTTC